Sequencing of this T cell receptor (beta chain) was carried out in a study of OX40 agonist ivuxolimab in advanced cancers. This CDR3 has 15 amino acids. V was shortened by 1 base and J by 3 bases, with 13 bases between the two germline ends. Germline V CDR1 and CDR2: SGHDN, FVKESK. Anyone with autoimmune disease history or systemic immunosuppression was excluded. Sequencing was performed with immunoSEQ multiplex PCR; in TCRdb, only in-frame clones are kept and a portion is missing. Of around 64,000 clones in the sample, around nine tenths were seen once. The sequences come from CD4+ or CD8+ T cells sorted from blood, collected in a trial of the OX40 agonist ivuxolimab. This clonotype was obtained from an adult with an advanced solid tumor such as melanoma, head and neck, liver or kidney cancer. V and J are TRBV14 and TRBJ2-7; D ambiguous. CDR3 sequence (DNA): TGTGCCAGCAGCCAAGGTACCAGCTTCGTCTACGAGCAGTACTTC. It codes for CASSQGTSFVYEQYF.